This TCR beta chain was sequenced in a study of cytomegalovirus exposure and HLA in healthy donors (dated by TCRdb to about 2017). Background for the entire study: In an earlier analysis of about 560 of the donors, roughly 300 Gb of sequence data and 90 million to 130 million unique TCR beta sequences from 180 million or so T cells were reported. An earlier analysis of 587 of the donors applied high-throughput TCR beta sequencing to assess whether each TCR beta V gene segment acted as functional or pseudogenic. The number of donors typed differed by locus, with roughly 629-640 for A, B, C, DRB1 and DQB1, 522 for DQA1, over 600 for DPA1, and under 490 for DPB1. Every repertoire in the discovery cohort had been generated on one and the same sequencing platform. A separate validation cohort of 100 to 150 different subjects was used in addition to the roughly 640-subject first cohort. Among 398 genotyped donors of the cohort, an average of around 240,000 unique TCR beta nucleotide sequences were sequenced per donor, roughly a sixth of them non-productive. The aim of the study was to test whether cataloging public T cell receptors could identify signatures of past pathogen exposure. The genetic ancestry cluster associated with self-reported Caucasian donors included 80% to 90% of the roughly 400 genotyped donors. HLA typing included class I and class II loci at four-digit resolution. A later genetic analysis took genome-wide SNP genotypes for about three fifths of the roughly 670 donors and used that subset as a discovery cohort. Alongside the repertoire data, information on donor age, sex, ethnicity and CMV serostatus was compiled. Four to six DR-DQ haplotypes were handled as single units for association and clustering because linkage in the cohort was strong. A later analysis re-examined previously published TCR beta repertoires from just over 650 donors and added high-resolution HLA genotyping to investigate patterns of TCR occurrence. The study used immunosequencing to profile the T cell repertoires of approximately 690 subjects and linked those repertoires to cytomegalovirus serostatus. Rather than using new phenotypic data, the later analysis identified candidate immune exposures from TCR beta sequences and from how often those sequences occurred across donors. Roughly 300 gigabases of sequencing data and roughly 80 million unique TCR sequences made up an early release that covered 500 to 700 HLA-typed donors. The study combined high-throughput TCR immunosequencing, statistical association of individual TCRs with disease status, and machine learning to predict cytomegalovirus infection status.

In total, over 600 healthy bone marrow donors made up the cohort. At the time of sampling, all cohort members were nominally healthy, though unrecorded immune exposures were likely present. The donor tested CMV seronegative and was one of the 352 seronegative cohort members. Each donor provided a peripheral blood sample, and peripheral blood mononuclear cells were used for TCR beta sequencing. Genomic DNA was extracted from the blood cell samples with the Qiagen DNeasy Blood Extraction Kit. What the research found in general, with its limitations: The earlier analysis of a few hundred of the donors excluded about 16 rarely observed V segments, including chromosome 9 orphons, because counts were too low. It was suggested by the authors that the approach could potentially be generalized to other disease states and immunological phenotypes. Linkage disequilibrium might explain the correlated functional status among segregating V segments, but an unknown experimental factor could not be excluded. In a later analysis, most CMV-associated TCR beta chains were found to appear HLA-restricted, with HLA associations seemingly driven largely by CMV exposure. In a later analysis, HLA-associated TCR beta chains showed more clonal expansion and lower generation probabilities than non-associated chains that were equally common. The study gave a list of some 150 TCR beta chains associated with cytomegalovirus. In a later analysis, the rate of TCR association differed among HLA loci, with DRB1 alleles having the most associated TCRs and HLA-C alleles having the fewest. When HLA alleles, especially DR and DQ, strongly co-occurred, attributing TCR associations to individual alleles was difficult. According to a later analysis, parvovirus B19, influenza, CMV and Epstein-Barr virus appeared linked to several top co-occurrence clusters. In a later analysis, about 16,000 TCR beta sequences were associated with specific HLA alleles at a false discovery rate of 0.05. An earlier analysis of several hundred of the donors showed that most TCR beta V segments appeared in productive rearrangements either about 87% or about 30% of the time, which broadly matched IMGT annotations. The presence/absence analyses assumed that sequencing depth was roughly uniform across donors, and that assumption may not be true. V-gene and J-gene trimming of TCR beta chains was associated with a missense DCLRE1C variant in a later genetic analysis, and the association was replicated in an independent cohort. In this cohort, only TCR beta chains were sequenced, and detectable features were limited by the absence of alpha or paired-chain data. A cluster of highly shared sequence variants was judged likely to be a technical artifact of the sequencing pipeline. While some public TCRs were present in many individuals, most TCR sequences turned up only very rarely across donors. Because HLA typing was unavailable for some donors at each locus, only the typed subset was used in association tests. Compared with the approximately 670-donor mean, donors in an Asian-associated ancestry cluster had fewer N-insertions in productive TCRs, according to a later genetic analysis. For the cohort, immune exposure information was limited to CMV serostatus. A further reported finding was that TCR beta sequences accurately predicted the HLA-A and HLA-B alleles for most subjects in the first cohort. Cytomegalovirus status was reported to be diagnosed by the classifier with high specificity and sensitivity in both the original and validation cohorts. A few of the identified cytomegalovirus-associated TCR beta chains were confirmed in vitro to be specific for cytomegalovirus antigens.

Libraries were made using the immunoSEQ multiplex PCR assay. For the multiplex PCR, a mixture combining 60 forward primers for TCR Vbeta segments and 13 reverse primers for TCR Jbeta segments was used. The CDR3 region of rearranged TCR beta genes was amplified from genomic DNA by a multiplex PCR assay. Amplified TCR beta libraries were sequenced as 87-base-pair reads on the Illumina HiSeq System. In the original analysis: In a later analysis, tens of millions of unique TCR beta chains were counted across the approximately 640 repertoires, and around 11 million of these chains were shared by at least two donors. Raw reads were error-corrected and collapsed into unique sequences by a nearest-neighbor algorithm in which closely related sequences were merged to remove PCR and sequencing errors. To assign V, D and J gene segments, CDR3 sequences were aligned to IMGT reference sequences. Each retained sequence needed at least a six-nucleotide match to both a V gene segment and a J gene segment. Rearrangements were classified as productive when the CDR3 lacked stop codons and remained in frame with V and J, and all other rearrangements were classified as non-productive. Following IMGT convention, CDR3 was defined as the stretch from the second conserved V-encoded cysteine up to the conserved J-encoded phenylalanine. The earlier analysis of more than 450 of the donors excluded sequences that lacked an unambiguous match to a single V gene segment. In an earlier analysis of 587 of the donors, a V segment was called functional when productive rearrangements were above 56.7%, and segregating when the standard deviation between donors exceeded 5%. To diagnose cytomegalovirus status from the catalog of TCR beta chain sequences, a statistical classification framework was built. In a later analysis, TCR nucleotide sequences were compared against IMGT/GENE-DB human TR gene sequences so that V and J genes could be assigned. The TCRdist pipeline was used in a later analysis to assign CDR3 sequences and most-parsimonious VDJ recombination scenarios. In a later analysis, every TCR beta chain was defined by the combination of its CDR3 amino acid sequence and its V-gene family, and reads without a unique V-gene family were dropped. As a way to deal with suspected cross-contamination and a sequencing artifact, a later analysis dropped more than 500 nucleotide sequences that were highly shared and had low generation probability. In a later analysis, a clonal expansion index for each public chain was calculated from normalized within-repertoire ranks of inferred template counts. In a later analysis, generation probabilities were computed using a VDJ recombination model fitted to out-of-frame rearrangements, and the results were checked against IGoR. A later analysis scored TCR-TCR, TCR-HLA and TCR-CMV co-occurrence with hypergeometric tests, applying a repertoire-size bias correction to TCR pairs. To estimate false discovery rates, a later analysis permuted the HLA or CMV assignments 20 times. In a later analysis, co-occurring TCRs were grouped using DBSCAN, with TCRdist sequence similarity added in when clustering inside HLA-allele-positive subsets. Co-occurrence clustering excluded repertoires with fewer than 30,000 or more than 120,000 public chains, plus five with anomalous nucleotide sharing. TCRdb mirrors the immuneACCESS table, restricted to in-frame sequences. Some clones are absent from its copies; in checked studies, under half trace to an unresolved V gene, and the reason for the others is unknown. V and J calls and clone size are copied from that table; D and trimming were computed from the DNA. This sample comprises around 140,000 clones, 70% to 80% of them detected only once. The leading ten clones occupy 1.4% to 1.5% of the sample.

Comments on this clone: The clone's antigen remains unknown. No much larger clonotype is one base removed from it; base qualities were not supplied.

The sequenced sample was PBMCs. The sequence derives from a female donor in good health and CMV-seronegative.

The DNA is TGCAGCGTTTCGGGACAGCCTCTTTACGAGCAGTACTTC. This translates into CSVSGQPLYEQYF. The chain is assembled from TRBV29-1 and TRBJ2-7; 7 bases in the junction line up with TRBD1. V trim: 5 bases; J trim: 4 bases; unmatched bases: 8. The germline V gene yields SQVTM for CDR1 and ANQGSEA for CDR2. The CDR3 sequence holds 13 residues, the cysteine and phenylalanine included. Of the read, only the CDR3 DNA is kept; its 39 bases are in frame from base 1.